A selection of T cell receptor beta chains follows, all from one sample in a study of post-analysis software for immune sequencing data. MiXCR, applied by TCRdb to the PCR reads, yields one record per CDR3 protein. The repertoire holds about 200,000 distinct CDR3 sequences, around 29% seen once, with about 3.7% in the top ten. Sequenced sample: blood. Source of these receptors: a girl younger than 18 with multiple sclerosis. Both conserved end residues are part of each CDR3. The order of the fields is J gene, V gene, D gene, clone size, CDR3 DNA, CDR3 protein. The D gene is left open where the match is weak. Some rows have no size entry. The others give once, few or many, or a class for an expanded clone.

TRBJ1-2	TRBV25-1	.	few	TGTGCCAGCAGTGAACCCCAAGTATGGGGAGGCTACACCTTC	CASSEPQVWGGYTF
TRBJ2-2	TRBV5-1	.	.	TGCGCCAGCAGCTATCAAGACACCGGGGAGCTGTTTTTT	CASSYQDTGELFF
TRBJ2-7	TRBV10-3	.	many	TGTGCCATCAGTGAGTTGCAGGAGTACGAGCAGTACTTC	CAISELQEYEQYF
TRBJ1-1	TRBV7-9	.	.	TGTGCCAGCAGCCCACAGAACACTGAAGCTTTCTTT	CASSPQNTEAFF
TRBJ2-1	TRBV19	.	.	TGTGCCAGTAGTATTGGGTTTGGGGAGAGTGAGCAGTTCTTC	CASSIGFGESEQFF
TRBJ2-3	TRBV27	TRBD2	.	TGTGCCAGCAGTTCCCCCTCCGGGACTAGGGGAGATACGCAGTATTTT	CASSSPSGTRGDTQYF
TRBJ1-5	TRBV12-3/TRBV12-4	TRBD1	.	TGTGCCAGCAGTTTTGGGGGACAGTATAGCAATCAGCCCCAGCATTTT	CASSFGGQYSNQPQHF
TRBJ2-1	TRBV20-1	.	.	TGCAGTGCGCGCAATACGGGACGGAACGTCGTGGGGCAGTTCTTC	CSARNTGRNVVGQFF
TRBJ2-2	TRBV7-2	TRBD1	.	TGTGCCAGCAGCGTCGGACAGGGCGGGGAGCTGTTTTTT	CASSVGQGGELFF
TRBJ1-2	TRBV6-1	TRBD1	many	TGTGCCGGATACGACTCCGGGACAGGGGATGGCTACACCTTC	CAGYDSGTGDGYTF
TRBJ2-2	TRBV7-2	.	few	TGTGCCAGCAGCTTAGGGGGGGCCGGCGGGGAGCTGTTTTTT	CASSLGGAGGELFF
TRBJ2-1	TRBV5-1	TRBD1	.	TGCGCCAGCAGCCGGCTCCTCTCAGGGGGCGCTGGAAATGAGCAGTTCTTC	CASSRLLSGGAGNEQFF
TRBJ1-2	TRBV5-1	TRBD1	many	TGCGCCAGCACTACAGGGGGCCCGGGCTATGGCTACACCTTC	CASTTGGPGYGYTF
TRBJ2-7	TRBV5-1	TRBD2	.	TGCGCCAGCCGACTAGCGGGAGGGACCATCTTCTACGAGCAGTACTTC	CASRLAGGTIFYEQYF
TRBJ2-7	TRBV12-3/TRBV12-4	.	many	TGTGCCAGCAGTTCGGACAGGCGGGAGGAGCAGTACTTC	CASSSDRREEQYF
TRBJ2-7	TRBV20-1	.	.	TGCAGTGTTGGGACCCATCCCGGCAATGAGCAGTACTTC	CSVGTHPGNEQYF
TRBJ2-1	TRBV7-9	.	.	TGTGCCAGCAGCTTAGGGCAGGGGCACGATGAGCAGTTCTTC	CASSLGQGHDEQFF
TRBJ1-5	TRBV5-1	.	few	TGCGCCAGCAGCCGAACTAGCAATCAGCCCCAGCATTTT	CASSRTSNQPQHF
TRBJ2-3	TRBV7-2	.	.	TGTGCCAGCAGCTTGCGGCGGGGAACCACAGATACGCAGTATTTT	CASSLRRGTTDTQYF
TRBJ1-1	TRBV2	TRBD1	.	TGTGCCAGCAGTACATCTACTAGACAGGGGGCAATGGACACTGAAGCTTTCTTT	CASSTSTRQGAMDTEAFF
TRBJ1-1	TRBV3-1	.	.	TGTGCCAGCAGCCAAGATCGGACCTCGAGGAGAATGAACACTGAAGCTTTCTTT	CASSQDRTSRRMNTEAFF
TRBJ2-2	TRBV7-9	.	few	TGTGCCAGCCTGGGACACTCCACCGGGGAGCTGTTTTTT	CASLGHSTGELFF
TRBJ1-1	TRBV7-9	.	few	TGTGCCAGCAGCTTTACGATAGGGACCAGTCGAGCTTTCTTT	CASSFTIGTSRAFF
TRBJ1-2	TRBV3-1	.	once	TGTGCCAGCAGCTCCCAGGCCCGTGGCTACACCTTC	CASSSQARGYTF
TRBJ1-6	TRBV20-1	.	few	TGCAGTGCCAAAGGGGGGGCTGGGAATTCACCCCTCCACTTT	CSAKGGAGNSPLHF
TRBJ2-1	TRBV20-1	TRBD2	many	TGCAGTGCTAGAGGGACTAGCGGGAAAGGCTACAATGAGCAGTTCTTC	CSARGTSGKGYNEQFF
TRBJ2-1	TRBV20-1	TRBD2	many	TGCAGTGCTAGAGATCACGGGACTAGCGGCTACAATGAGCAGTTCTTC	CSARDHGTSGYNEQFF
TRBJ2-6	TRBV11-1	.	.	TGTGCCAGCAGCGCTGCAACAGAAAAGGCGGCCAACGTCCTGACTTTC	CASSAATEKAANVLTF
TRBJ2-5	TRBV28	.	.	TGTGCCAGCAGTGCTAAAGGGAAAGTAGGACAGCGGTACTTC	CASSAKGKVGQRYF
TRBJ2-7	TRBV29-1	.	many	TGCAGCACTGGAGGGGCAGGGACTTACGAGCAGTACTTC	CSTGGAGTYEQYF
TRBJ1-2	TRBV6-2/TRBV6-3	.	few	TGTGCCAGCACACCATTGGGGGGCCAACATACTGGCTACACCTTC	CASTPLGGQHTGYTF
TRBJ1-2	TRBV3-1	.	many	TGTGCCAGCACCCCCGGCACCCTTAACTATGGCTACACCTTC	CASTPGTLNYGYTF
TRBJ2-7	TRBV29-1	.	many	TGCAGCGCCCGTACAGGGTCCTGGGAGCAGTACTTC	CSARTGSWEQYF
TRBJ1-1	TRBV6-5	.	.	TGTGCCAGCAGTTACGGGCGATCTGAAGCTTTCTTT	CASSYGRSEAFF
TRBJ1-5	TRBV30	.	.	TGTGCCTGGAGGGAGCCAGGACGACAGCCCCAGCATTTT	CAWREPGRQPQHF
TRBJ2-2	TRBV6-5	.	.	TGTGCCACCCAGCGATACGGGGCCGAGCTGTTTTTT	CATQRYGAELFF
TRBJ2-2	TRBV10-2	.	.	TGCGCCAGCAATCTACGCGCGGACGGACTGAACGGGGAGCTGTTTTTT	CASNLRADGLNGELFF
TRBJ1-3	TRBV28	.	.	TGTGCCAGCAGCTCCCCTTACTCTGGAAACACCATATATTTT	CASSSPYSGNTIYF
TRBJ2-7	TRBV29-1	.	many	TGCAGCGCCGGACCAGCCAACGAGCAGTACTTC	CSAGPANEQYF
TRBJ1-4	TRBV28	TRBD1	.	TGTGCCAGCAGCCTCCCAGGGGGTCTGGATGAAAAACTGTTTTTT	CASSLPGGLDEKLFF
TRBJ1-1	TRBV2	.	.	TGTGCCAGCAGTGTAGGCCAGAAAAACACTGAAGCTTTCTTT	CASSVGQKNTEAFF